These T cell receptor beta chains were read from a single sample in a study of T-cell memory formation after mild COVID-19. TCRdb re-analysed the 5' RACE reads in MiXCR, keeping a single row per CDR3 protein. There are roughly 600,000 distinct CDR3 sequences in the sample; more than 15% occur only once, and approximately 12% lies in the top ten. The specimen sequenced was PBMCs or a T cell subset sorted from them (not recorded which). These receptors all come from an adult woman who had mild COVID-19 (a few samples of this study predate the infection). Cell type and time point are not known. Both conserved end residues are part of each CDR3. Each record gives: clone size, D gene, J gene, V gene, CDR3 DNA, CDR3 protein. A D gene is named only where the DNA matches it firmly. Only some rows state a clone size, as once, few, many or a class for expanded clones.

abundance: .; d_gene: .; j_gene: TRBJ1-1; v_gene: TRBV7-2; CDR3nt: TGTGCCAGCAGCTTTCCGGGAGAGAACACTGAAGCTTTCTTT; CDR3aa: CASSFPGENTEAFF
abundance: few; d_gene: TRBD1; j_gene: TRBJ1-1; v_gene: TRBV19; CDR3nt: TGTGCCAGTATCCCCCCTGGACAGGTGAACACTGAAGCTTTCTTT; CDR3aa: CASIPPGQVNTEAFF
abundance: .; d_gene: TRBD2; j_gene: TRBJ2-7; v_gene: TRBV20-1; CDR3nt: TGCAGTGCTAGGGGCGGGGGGGCCTACGAGCAGTACTTC; CDR3aa: CSARGGGAYEQYF
abundance: .; d_gene: TRBD1; j_gene: TRBJ2-7; v_gene: TRBV7-3; CDR3nt: TGTGCCAGCAGCTTAACGGCCGGACAGGGCGGCGAGCAGTACTTC; CDR3aa: CASSLTAGQGGEQYF
abundance: .; d_gene: .; j_gene: TRBJ2-1; v_gene: TRBV24-1; CDR3nt: TGTGCCACCAGTGATTTGCCGAGCAACACCGCAGGGTACAATGAGCAGTTCTTC; CDR3aa: CATSDLPSNTAGYNEQFF
abundance: .; d_gene: TRBD2; j_gene: TRBJ2-1; v_gene: TRBV11-2; CDR3nt: TGTGCCAGCAGCCCGGCGGGACTACCGGGGCACAATGAGCAGTTCTTC; CDR3aa: CASSPAGLPGHNEQFF
abundance: .; d_gene: .; j_gene: TRBJ2-7; v_gene: TRBV19; CDR3nt: TGTGCCAGTAGTTGGAGGAGTAGATCCTACGAGCAGTACTTC; CDR3aa: CASSWRSRSYEQYF
abundance: few; d_gene: .; j_gene: TRBJ2-3; v_gene: TRBV10-3; CDR3nt: TGTGCCATCAGTGACGGGGGCACAGATACGCAGTATTTT; CDR3aa: CAISDGGTDTQYF
abundance: .; d_gene: .; j_gene: TRBJ2-1; v_gene: TRBV11-1; CDR3nt: TGTGCCAGCAGCCCTCGACGGCTAACGTACAATGAGCAGTTCTTC; CDR3aa: CASSPRRLTYNEQFF
abundance: few; d_gene: .; j_gene: TRBJ1-1; v_gene: TRBV5-8; CDR3nt: TGTGCCAGCAGCCGCCCACCCAGAGGGGAGGAAGCTTTCTTT; CDR3aa: CASSRPPRGEEAFF
abundance: few; d_gene: .; j_gene: TRBJ2-6; v_gene: TRBV18; CDR3nt: TGTGCCAGCCACAGCTCTGGGGCCAACGTCCTGACTTTC; CDR3aa: CASHSSGANVLTF
abundance: .; d_gene: TRBD2; j_gene: TRBJ2-1; v_gene: TRBV12-3/TRBV12-4; CDR3nt: TGTGCCAGCAGTCCCGGACTAGCGGGGACTCATGAGCAGTTCTTC; CDR3aa: CASSPGLAGTHEQFF
abundance: few; d_gene: .; j_gene: TRBJ1-2; v_gene: TRBV6-2/TRBV6-3; CDR3nt: TGTGCCAGCAGTTACTCGAATTACGTCACCTTC; CDR3aa: CASSYSNYVTF
abundance: .; d_gene: .; j_gene: TRBJ2-7; v_gene: TRBV7-2; CDR3nt: TGTGCCAGCAGCTCACAGGTAACCTACGAGCAGTACTTC; CDR3aa: CASSSQVTYEQYF
abundance: few; d_gene: .; j_gene: TRBJ2-3; v_gene: TRBV29-1; CDR3nt: TGCAGCGCCAGTCTTTGGACGGAGGGAGATACGCAGTATTTT; CDR3aa: CSASLWTEGDTQYF
abundance: .; d_gene: .; j_gene: TRBJ2-1; v_gene: TRBV7-9; CDR3nt: TGTGCCAGCAGCTTACAGGGCCCCAATGAGCAGTTCTTC; CDR3aa: CASSLQGPNEQFF
abundance: many; d_gene: TRBD1; j_gene: TRBJ2-5; v_gene: TRBV12-3/TRBV12-4; CDR3nt: TGTGCCAGCAGTTTAGGGACAGGGGGCCAAGAGACCCAGTACTTC; CDR3aa: CASSLGTGGQETQYF
abundance: .; d_gene: .; j_gene: TRBJ2-7; v_gene: TRBV12-3/TRBV12-4; CDR3nt: TGTGCCAGCAGCCTAGAGGGTGGAACCGAGCAGTACTTC; CDR3aa: CASSLEGGTEQYF
abundance: .; d_gene: TRBD1; j_gene: TRBJ1-1; v_gene: TRBV5-1; CDR3nt: TGCGCCAGCAGCGTGGGACAGGCGTCCGGCACTGAAGCTTTCTTT; CDR3aa: CASSVGQASGTEAFF
abundance: .; d_gene: TRBD1; j_gene: TRBJ2-7; v_gene: TRBV18; CDR3nt: TGTGCCAGCTCACCGGTAGGTCAGGGGGCTGGCGAGCAGTACTTC; CDR3aa: CASSPVGQGAGEQYF
abundance: .; d_gene: .; j_gene: TRBJ2-3; v_gene: TRBV18; CDR3nt: TGTGCCAGCTCACCAGAAGTTGGGGGCACAGATACGCAGTATTTT; CDR3aa: CASSPEVGGTDTQYF
abundance: few; d_gene: TRBD1; j_gene: TRBJ2-5; v_gene: TRBV29-1; CDR3nt: TGCAGCGTTGAAGATCTCGGACAGGGGTGGGAGACCCAGTACTTC; CDR3aa: CSVEDLGQGWETQYF
abundance: .; d_gene: .; j_gene: TRBJ2-7; v_gene: TRBV25-1; CDR3nt: TGTGCCAGCAGTGACCGTAGCCGGGCAGGGTCCTACGAGCAGTACTTC; CDR3aa: CASSDRSRAGSYEQYF
abundance: few; d_gene: TRBD2; j_gene: TRBJ2-2; v_gene: TRBV20-1; CDR3nt: TGCAGTGCTAGAGATCGCAGCGGGGGAAACACCGGGGAGCTGTTTTTT; CDR3aa: CSARDRSGGNTGELFF
abundance: once; d_gene: .; j_gene: TRBJ1-3; v_gene: TRBV2; CDR3nt: TGTGCCAGCAGTAGGTCGGACTCTGGAAACACCATATATTTT; CDR3aa: CASSRSDSGNTIYF
abundance: few; d_gene: TRBD1; j_gene: TRBJ2-7; v_gene: TRBV29-1; CDR3nt: TGCAGCGTGTTGCCCTCTAGGGGACAGGGACCCTACGAGCAGTACTTC; CDR3aa: CSVLPSRGQGPYEQYF
abundance: .; d_gene: .; j_gene: TRBJ1-4; v_gene: TRBV28; CDR3nt: TGTGCCACCCTCGGATCTGTTGGGGCGCGAGAAAAACTGTTTTTT; CDR3aa: CATLGSVGAREKLFF
abundance: .; d_gene: .; j_gene: TRBJ1-2; v_gene: TRBV6-2/TRBV6-3; CDR3nt: TGTGCCAGCGGTGACTCTCATTGGGCAGGGAACGGACGCGGCTACACCTTC; CDR3aa: CASGDSHWAGNGRGYTF
abundance: many; d_gene: .; j_gene: TRBJ1-4; v_gene: TRBV6-5; CDR3nt: TGTGCCAGCAAGGGGCCAGGGATTAATGAAAAACTGTTTTTT; CDR3aa: CASKGPGINEKLFF
abundance: .; d_gene: TRBD2; j_gene: TRBJ2-2; v_gene: TRBV28; CDR3nt: TGTGCCAGCAGGCCCCTTCTGGCGGGAGAGAACACCGGGGAGCTGTTTTTT; CDR3aa: CASRPLLAGENTGELFF
abundance: .; d_gene: .; j_gene: TRBJ1-5; v_gene: TRBV7-9; CDR3nt: TGTGCCAGCAGCTTAGTTAAGGGCGGTGGCAATCAGCCCCAGCATTTT; CDR3aa: CASSLVKGGGNQPQHF
abundance: few; d_gene: TRBD1; j_gene: TRBJ2-5; v_gene: TRBV5-1; CDR3nt: TGCGCCAGCAGTGGCGGACAGGGCATGACGGAGACCCAGTACTTC; CDR3aa: CASSGGQGMTETQYF
abundance: .; d_gene: TRBD1; j_gene: TRBJ2-3; v_gene: TRBV3-1; CDR3nt: TGTGCCAGCAGCCCAGAAGGACAGGGGGAAGCAGATACGCAGTATTTT; CDR3aa: CASSPEGQGEADTQYF
abundance: .; d_gene: .; j_gene: TRBJ2-1; v_gene: TRBV24-1; CDR3nt: TGTGCCACCAGTGATTTGTTGGGGGCGGGATACAATGAGCAGTTCTTC; CDR3aa: CATSDLLGAGYNEQFF
abundance: .; d_gene: TRBD1; j_gene: TRBJ1-1; v_gene: TRBV11-2; CDR3nt: TGTGCCAGCAGCCGACAGGGGGCCCTGAACACTGAAGCTTTCTTT; CDR3aa: CASSRQGALNTEAFF
abundance: .; d_gene: TRBD2; j_gene: TRBJ2-1; v_gene: TRBV20-1; CDR3nt: TGCAGTGCTAGATTGTTAGCGGGAGTAAGTGAGCAGTTCTTC; CDR3aa: CSARLLAGVSEQFF
abundance: few; d_gene: .; j_gene: TRBJ2-5; v_gene: TRBV5-1; CDR3nt: TGCGCCAGCAGCTTGGGTCAGGGGATGCCACAAGAGACCCAGTACTTC; CDR3aa: CASSLGQGMPQETQYF
abundance: .; d_gene: TRBD2; j_gene: TRBJ2-5; v_gene: TRBV18; CDR3nt: TGTGCCAGCTCACCTATCTACCGCCTAGCGGGGGATGAGACCCAGTACTTC; CDR3aa: CASSPIYRLAGDETQYF
abundance: few; d_gene: .; j_gene: TRBJ2-3; v_gene: TRBV19; CDR3nt: TGTGCCAGTAGTAACACGGCCCGCACAGATACGCAGTATTTT; CDR3aa: CASSNTARTDTQYF
abundance: many; d_gene: .; j_gene: TRBJ2-2; v_gene: TRBV12-3/TRBV12-4; CDR3nt: TGTGCCAGCAGTTTATCGGCGAACACCGGGGAGCTGTTTTTT; CDR3aa: CASSLSANTGELFF
abundance: few; d_gene: .; j_gene: TRBJ2-6; v_gene: TRBV21-1; CDR3nt: TGTGCCAGCAGCAATTATCAGGGGACAGAGGCCAACGTCCTGACTTTC; CDR3aa: CASSNYQGTEANVLTF
abundance: .; d_gene: .; j_gene: TRBJ1-4; v_gene: TRBV2; CDR3nt: TGTGCCAGCAGTACGCGGATGGGGACTAATGAAAAACTGTTTTTT; CDR3aa: CASSTRMGTNEKLFF
abundance: few; d_gene: .; j_gene: TRBJ1-3; v_gene: TRBV4-1; CDR3nt: TGCGCCAGCAGCCAAGGATGGAGCTCTGGAAACACCATATATTTT; CDR3aa: CASSQGWSSGNTIYF
abundance: few; d_gene: .; j_gene: TRBJ2-2; v_gene: TRBV25-1; CDR3nt: TGTGCCAGCAGTGAATTGGTGCGGGACACCGGGGAGCTGTTTTTT; CDR3aa: CASSELVRDTGELFF
abundance: .; d_gene: .; j_gene: TRBJ2-1; v_gene: TRBV20-1; CDR3nt: TGCAGTGCTTTACTAGGGGCGGGTGTAAATGAGCAGTTCTTC; CDR3aa: CSALLGAGVNEQFF